The 7 T cell receptor beta chains given below trace back to one sample, sequenced in a study of neoadjuvant anti-PD-1 for oral cavity cancer. Here immunoSEQ multiplex PCR was the method, and the copy in TCRdb shows in-frame clones only, minus some. The repertoire holds 75,000 or so clones, with 84% as singletons. The source was PBMCs, collected before nivolumab (anti-PD-1) treatment. These receptors all come from a person between 40 and 80 years old with oral cavity squamous cell carcinoma.

CDR3 loop: CASSRWQGAGNEQFF. CDR3 DNA: TGCGCCAGCAGTAGGTGGCAGGGGGCAGGCAATGAGCAGTTCTTC. The chain has TRBV5-1 and TRBJ2-1, with TRBD1 matching over 8 bases. V gave up 5 bases and J gave up 6 bases; unmatched junction bases: 10. CDR3 length: 15 amino acids. The germline V gene has CDR1 SGHRS and CDR2 YFSETQ. Full variable domain (remainder filled in from reference TRBV5-1 and TRBJ2-1): KAGVTQTPRYLIKTRGQQVTLSCSPISGHRSVSWYQQTPGQGLQFLFEYFSETQRNKGNFPGRFSGRQFSNSRSEMNVSTLELGDSALYLCASSRWQGAGNEQFFGPGTRLTVL.

This sequence joins TRBV6-1 and TRBJ1-1; D is ambiguous. Trimming left V 6 bases short and J 1 base short, with 12 bases between. CDR1 is MNHNS and CDR2 is SASEGT in the germline V gene. The CDR3 runs 14 residues. CDR3 region: CASRDRATNTEAFF. DNA for the CDR3: TGTGCCAGCAGGGATCGGGCCACGAACACTGAAGCTTTCTTT.

This clone appeared a single time. The rearrangement joins TRBV5-6 to TRBJ1-1, with unresolved D. The CDR3 totals 15 residues. Germline CDR1 and CDR2: SGHDT and YYEEEE. Trimming removed 2 bases at V and 3 bases at J, with 14 bases between. The DNA for the CDR3 is TGTGCCAGCAGCTTAATAGCCTTGGCCGACACTGAAGCTTTCTTT. Its translation is CASSLIALADTEAFF.

This clone was seen a single time. V gene TRBV27 combines with J gene TRBJ1-2; D not certain. Germline V gene lookup returns CDR1 MNHEY and CDR2 SMNVEV (reference sequence). Deletions cut 5 bases from V and 4 bases from J, with 14 bases between. This CDR3 contains 14 residues. In nucleotides, the CDR3 is TGTGCCAGCAGTCAAACGGACGGGTCCTATGGCTACACCTTC. It specifies CASSQTDGSYGYTF.

The chain joins TRBV19 to TRBJ1-2, with D maybe TRBD1 (5 bases). Per the germline V gene, CDR1 is LNHDA and CDR2 is SQIVND (reference sequence). This CDR3 has 17 amino acids. CDR3 loop: CSHGGRRVQLANYGYTF. For the CDR3, the DNA is TGTTCACATGGGGGTCGGAGGGTACAGTTAGCTAACTATGGCTACACCTTC.

The genes are TRBV7-9 and TRBJ2-7, with a weak D call TRBD2 (6 bases). This CDR3 has 14 amino acids. The germline V and J ends were trimmed by 5 bases and 0 bases, with 11 bases remaining between them. Per germline, CDR1 SEHNR and CDR2 FQNEAQ (reference sequence). The CDR3 DNA reads TGTGCCAGCAGCGACCGGGACTTCTCCTACGAGCAGTACTTC. It specifies CASSDRDFSYEQYF.

V gene TRBV4-2 combines with J gene TRBJ2-1; D unresolved. Germline V gene data show CDR1 as LGHNA and CDR2 as YNFKEQ. The CDR3 spans 15 residues. V lost 0 bases, J lost 0 bases, and 6 bases lay in between. This CDR3 reads CASSQDRVSYNEQFF. CDR3 coding DNA: TGTGCCAGCAGCCAAGATCGGGTCTCCTACAATGAGCAGTTCTTC.